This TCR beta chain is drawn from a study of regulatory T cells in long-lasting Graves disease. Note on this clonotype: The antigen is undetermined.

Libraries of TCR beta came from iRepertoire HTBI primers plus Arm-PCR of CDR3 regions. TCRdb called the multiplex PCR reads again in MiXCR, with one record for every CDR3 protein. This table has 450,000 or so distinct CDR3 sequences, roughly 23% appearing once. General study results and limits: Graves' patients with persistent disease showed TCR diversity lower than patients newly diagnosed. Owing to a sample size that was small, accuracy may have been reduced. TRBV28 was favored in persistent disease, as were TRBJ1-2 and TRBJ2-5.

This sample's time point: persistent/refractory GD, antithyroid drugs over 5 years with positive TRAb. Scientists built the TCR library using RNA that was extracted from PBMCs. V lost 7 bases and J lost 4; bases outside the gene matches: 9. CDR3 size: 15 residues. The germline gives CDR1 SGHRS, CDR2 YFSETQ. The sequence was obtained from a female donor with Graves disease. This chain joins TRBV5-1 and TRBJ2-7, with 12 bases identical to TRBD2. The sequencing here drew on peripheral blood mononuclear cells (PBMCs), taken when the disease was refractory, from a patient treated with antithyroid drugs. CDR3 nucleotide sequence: TGCGCCAGCTACGATCCGACTAGCGGGAGTTACGAGCAGTACTTC. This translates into CASYDPTSGSYEQYF.